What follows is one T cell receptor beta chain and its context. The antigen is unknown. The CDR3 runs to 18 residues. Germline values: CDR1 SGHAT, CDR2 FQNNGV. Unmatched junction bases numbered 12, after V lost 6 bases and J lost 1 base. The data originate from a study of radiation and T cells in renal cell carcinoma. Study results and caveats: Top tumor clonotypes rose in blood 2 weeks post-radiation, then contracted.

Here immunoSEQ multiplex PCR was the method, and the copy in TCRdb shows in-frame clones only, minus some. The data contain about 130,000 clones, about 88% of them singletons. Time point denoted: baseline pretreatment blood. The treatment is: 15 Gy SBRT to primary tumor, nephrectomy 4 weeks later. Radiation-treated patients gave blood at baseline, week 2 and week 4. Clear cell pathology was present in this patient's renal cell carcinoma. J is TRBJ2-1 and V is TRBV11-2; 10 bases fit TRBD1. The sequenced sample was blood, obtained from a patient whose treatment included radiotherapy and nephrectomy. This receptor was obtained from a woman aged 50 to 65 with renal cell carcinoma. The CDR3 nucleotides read TGTGCCAGCAGAACCGCCAAAGGGACAGGGGTGTCCTACAATGAGCAGTTCTTC. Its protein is CASRTAKGTGVSYNEQFF.